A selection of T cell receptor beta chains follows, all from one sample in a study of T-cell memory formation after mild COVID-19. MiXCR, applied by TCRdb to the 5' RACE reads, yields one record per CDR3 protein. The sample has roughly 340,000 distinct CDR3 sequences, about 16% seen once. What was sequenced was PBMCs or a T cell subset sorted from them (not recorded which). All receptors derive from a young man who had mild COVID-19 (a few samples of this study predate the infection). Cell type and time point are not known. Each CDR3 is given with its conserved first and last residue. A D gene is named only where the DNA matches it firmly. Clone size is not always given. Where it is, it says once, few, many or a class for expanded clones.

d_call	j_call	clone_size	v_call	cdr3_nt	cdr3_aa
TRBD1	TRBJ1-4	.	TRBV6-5	TGTGCCAGCAATCAACAGGGGCGGGGTGAAAAACTGTATTTT	CASNQQGRGEKLYF
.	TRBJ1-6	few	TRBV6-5	TGTGCCAGCAGTAATTCGAATTCACCCCTCCACTTT	CASSNSNSPLHF
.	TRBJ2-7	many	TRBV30	TGTGCCTGGAGCAAACAGGTCCTGACCGCCTACGAGCAGTACTTC	CAWSKQVLTAYEQYF
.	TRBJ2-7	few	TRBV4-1	TGCGCCAGCAGCCAAGTGGGCGACGTCGGGGAGCAGTACTTC	CASSQVGDVGEQYF
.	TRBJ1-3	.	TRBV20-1	TGCAGTGCTAGGCACGTAGACACCATATATTTT	CSARHVDTIYF
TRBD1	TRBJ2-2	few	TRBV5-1	TGCGCCAGCAGCTCGGACAGGGGGCTTGGGTTGTGGACCGGGGAGCTGTTTTTT	CASSSDRGLGLWTGELFF
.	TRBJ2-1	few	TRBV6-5	TGTGCCATAGAAGGGAATGAGCAGTTCTTC	CAIEGNEQFF
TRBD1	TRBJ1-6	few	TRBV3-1	TGTGCCAGCAGCCACCTGGGACAGGGAGATTCACCCCTCCACTTT	CASSHLGQGDSPLHF
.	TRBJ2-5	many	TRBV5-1	TGCGCCAGCAGCTACATCGCAGGGATGGAGACCCAGTACTTC	CASSYIAGMETQYF
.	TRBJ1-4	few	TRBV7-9	TGTGCCAGCAGCTTAGCGCGGCCCAGTGAAGAAAAACTGTTTTTT	CASSLARPSEEKLFF
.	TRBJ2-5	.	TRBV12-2	TGTGCAAGTCGCTTCATAGGAGAAGAGACCCAGTACTTC	CASRFIGEETQYF
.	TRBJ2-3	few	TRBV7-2	TGTGCCAGCAGCCCTCGGATTACAGGGAGCACAGATACGCAGTATTTT	CASSPRITGSTDTQYF
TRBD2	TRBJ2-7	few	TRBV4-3	TGCGCCAGCAGCCAAGCTCGGGATAGCGGGGGTTACTACGAGCAGTACTTC	CASSQARDSGGYYEQYF
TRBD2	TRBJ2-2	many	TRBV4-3	TGCGCCAGCAGCCAGACTAGCCCAACGAACACCGGGGAGCTGTTTTTT	CASSQTSPTNTGELFF
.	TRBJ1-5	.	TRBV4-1	TGCGCCAGCAGCCAAGATGGGGCAGGGAGGCAGCCCCAGCATTTT	CASSQDGAGRQPQHF
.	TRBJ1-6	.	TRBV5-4	TGTGCCAGCAGCTTGGGGGCAAATTCACCCCTCCACTTT	CASSLGANSPLHF
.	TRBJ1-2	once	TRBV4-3	TGCGCCAGCAGCCAGACGATGGGGTATGGCTACACCTTC	CASSQTMGYGYTF
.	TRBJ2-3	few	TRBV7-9	TGTGCCAGCAGCTTAGCGGCCAGGGGATTCGCAGATACGCAGTATTTT	CASSLAARGFADTQYF
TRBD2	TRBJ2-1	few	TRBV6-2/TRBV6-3	TGTGCCAGCAGGACTAGCGGGGGCGTCGATGAGCAGTTCTTC	CASRTSGGVDEQFF
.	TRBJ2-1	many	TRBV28	TGTGCCAGCAGTTTACCCCACAATGAGCAGTTCTTC	CASSLPHNEQFF
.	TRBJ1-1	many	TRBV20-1	TGCAGTGCTCTTGGGAACACTGAAGCTTTCTTT	CSALGNTEAFF
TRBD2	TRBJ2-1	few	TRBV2	TGTGCCAAGCCGGGACTAGCGGGGGTCGGGCAGTTCTTC	CAKPGLAGVGQFF
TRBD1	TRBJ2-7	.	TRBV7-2	TGTGCCAGCAGCCCGAAGACAGGGGCTTACGAGCAGTACTTC	CASSPKTGAYEQYF
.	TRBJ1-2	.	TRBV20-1	TGCAGTGCTAGAGCGGGTTGGGGCTACACCTTC	CSARAGWGYTF
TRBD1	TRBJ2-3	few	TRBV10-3	TGTGCCATCAGTGAACGACAGGGTAATGCAGATACGCAGTATTTT	CAISERQGNADTQYF
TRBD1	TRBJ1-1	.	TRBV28	TGTGCCAGCAGTTTGTCACAGGGGGCGAGTTGGACTTTCTTT	CASSLSQGASWTFF
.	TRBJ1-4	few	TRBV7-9	TGTGCCAGCAGCTTACAGGGGACTAATGAAAAACTGTTTTTT	CASSLQGTNEKLFF
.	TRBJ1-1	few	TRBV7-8	TGTGCCAGCAGCTTAGGTGCCTCCCCCGCTTCTGAGGCTTTCTTT	CASSLGASPASEAFF